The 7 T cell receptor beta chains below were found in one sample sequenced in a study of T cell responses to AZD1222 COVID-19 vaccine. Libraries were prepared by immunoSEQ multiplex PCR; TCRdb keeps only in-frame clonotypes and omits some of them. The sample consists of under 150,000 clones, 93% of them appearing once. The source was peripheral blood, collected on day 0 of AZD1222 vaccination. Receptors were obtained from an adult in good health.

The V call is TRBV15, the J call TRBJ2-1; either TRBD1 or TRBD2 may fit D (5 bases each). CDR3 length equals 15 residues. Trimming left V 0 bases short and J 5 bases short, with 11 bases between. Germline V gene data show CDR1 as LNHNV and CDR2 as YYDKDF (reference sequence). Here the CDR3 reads CATSRDGTRHNEQFF. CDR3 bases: TGTGCCACCAGCAGAGATGGGACGAGGCACAATGAGCAGTTCTTC.

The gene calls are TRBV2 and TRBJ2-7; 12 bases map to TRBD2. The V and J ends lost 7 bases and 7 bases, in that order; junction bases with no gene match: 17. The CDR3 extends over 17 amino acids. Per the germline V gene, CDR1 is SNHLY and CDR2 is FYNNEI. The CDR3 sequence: CASTENPSSGRAWEQYF. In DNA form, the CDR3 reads TGTGCCAGCACCGAAAACCCTTCTAGCGGGAGGGCCTGGGAGCAGTACTTC.

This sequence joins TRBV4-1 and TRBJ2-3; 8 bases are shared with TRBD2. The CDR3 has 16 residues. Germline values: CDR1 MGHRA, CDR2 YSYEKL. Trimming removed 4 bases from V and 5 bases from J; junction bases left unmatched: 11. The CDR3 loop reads CASSPLSAGAKDTQYF. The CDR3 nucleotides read TGCGCCAGCAGCCCTCTGTCAGCGGGAGCTAAAGATACGCAGTATTTT.

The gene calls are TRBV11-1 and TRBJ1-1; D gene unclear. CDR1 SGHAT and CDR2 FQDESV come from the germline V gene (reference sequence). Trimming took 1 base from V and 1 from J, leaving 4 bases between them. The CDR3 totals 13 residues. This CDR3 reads CASSLVANTEAFF. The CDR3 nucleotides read TGTGCCAGCAGCTTAGTAGCGAACACTGAAGCTTTCTTT.

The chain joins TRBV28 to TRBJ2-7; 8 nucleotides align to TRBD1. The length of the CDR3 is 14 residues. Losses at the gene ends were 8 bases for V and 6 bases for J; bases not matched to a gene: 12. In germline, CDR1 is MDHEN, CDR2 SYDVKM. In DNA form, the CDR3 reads TGTGCCAGCGGGTCTAAAGGACAGGGAGCCGAGCAGTACTTC. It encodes CASGSKGQGAEQYF.

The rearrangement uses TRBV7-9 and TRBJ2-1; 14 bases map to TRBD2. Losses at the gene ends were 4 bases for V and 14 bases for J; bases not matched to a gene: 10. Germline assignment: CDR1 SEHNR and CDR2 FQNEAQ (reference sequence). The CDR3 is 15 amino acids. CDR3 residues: CASSSTPGTSGGKFF. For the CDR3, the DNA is TGTGCCAGCAGCTCAACCCCCGGGACTAGCGGGGGAAAGTTCTTC.

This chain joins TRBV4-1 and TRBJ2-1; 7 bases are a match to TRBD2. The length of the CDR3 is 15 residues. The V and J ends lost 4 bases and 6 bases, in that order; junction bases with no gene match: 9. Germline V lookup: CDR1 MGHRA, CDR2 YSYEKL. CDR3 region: CASSPPRLAPNEQFF. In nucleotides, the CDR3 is TGCGCCAGCAGCCCGCCGAGACTAGCCCCCAATGAGCAGTTCTTC.